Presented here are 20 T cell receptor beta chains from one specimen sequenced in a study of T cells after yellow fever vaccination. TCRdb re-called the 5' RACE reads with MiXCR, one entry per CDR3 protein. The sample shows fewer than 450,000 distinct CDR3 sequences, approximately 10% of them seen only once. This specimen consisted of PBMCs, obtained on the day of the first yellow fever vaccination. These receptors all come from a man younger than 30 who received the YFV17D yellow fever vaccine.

The CDR3 loop reads CASSGIAGGPPNEQFF. Here the CDR3 DNA reads TGTGCCAGCTCAGGAATAGCGGGGGGGCCCCCCAATGAGCAGTTCTTC. The rearrangement links TRBV18 to TRBJ2-1; the match to TRBD2 covers 11 bases. This CDR3 region has 16 residues. The V gene's germline CDR1 is KGHSH and CDR2 LQKENI. V was clipped by 5 bases and J by 6 bases; unmatched bases: 9.

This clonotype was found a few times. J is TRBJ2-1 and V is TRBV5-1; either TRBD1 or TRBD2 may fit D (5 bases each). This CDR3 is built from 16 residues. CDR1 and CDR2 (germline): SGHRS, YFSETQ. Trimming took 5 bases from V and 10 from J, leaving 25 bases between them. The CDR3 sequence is CASRRNRDPQGGEQFF. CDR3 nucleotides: TGCGCCAGCAGGAGAAACCGGGACCCCCAAGGAGGCGAGCAGTTCTTC.

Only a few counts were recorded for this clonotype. The CDR3 loop reads CASTGSAQETQYF. CDR3 coding DNA: TGTGCCAGCACTGGGTCAGCCCAAGAGACCCAGTACTTC. V gene TRBV2 combines with J gene TRBJ2-5; D gene uncertain. V lost 7 bases and J lost 1, with 10 bases in between. Germline V lookup: CDR1 SNHLY, CDR2 FYNNEI. There are 13 residues in the CDR3.

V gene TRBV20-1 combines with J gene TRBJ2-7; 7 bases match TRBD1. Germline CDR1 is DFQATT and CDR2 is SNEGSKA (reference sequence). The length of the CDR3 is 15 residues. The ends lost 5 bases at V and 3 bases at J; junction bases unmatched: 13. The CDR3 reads CSAGMKGQINYEQYF. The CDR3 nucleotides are TGCAGTGCTGGCATGAAGGGACAGATTAACTACGAGCAGTACTTC.

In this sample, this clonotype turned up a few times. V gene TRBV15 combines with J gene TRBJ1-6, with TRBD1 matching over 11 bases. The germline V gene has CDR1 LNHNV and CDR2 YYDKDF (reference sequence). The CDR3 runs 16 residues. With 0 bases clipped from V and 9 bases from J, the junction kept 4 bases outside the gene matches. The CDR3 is CATSRDPDRGRSPLHF. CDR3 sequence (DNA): TGTGCCACCAGCAGAGACCCGGACAGGGGGCGTTCACCCCTCCACTTT.

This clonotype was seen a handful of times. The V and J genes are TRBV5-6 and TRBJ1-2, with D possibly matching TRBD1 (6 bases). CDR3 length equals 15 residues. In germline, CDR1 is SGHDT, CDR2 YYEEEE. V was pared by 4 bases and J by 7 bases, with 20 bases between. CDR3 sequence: CASSPRWGGAGGYTF. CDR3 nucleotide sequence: TGTGCCAGCAGCCCCAGATGGGGGGGCGCTGGTGGCTACACCTTC.

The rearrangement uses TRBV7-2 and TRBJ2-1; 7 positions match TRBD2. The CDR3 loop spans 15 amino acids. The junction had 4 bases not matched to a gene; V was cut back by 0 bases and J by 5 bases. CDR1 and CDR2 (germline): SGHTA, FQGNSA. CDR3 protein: CASSLAGGFNNEQFF. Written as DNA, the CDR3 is TGTGCCAGCAGCTTAGCGGGGGGGTTCAACAATGAGCAGTTCTTC.

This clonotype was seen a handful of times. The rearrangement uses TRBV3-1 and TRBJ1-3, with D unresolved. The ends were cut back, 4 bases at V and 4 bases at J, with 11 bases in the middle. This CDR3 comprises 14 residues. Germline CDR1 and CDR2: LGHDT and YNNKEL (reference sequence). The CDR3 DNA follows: TGTGCCAGCAGCCGGGTAGCGTGCGGAAACACCATATATTTT. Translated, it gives CASSRVACGNTIYF.

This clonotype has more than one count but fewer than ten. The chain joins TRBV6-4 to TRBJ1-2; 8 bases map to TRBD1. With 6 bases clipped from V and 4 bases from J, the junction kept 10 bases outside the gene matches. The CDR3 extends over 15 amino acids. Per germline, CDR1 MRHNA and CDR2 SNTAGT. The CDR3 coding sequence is TGTGCCAGCAGAGACACCGACAGGGGCCTCTATGGCTACACCTTC. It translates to CASRDTDRGLYGYTF.

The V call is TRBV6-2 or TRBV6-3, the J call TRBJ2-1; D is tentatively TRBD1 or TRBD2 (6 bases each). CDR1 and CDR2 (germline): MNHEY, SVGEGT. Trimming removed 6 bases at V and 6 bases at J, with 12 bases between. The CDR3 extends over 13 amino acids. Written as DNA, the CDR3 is TGTGCCAGCAGGCCCCGGGGGCTCAATGAGCAGTTCTTC. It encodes CASRPRGLNEQFF.

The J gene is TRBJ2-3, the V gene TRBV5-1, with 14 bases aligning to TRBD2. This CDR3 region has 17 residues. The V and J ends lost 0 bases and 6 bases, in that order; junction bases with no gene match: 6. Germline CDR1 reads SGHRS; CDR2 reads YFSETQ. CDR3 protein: CASSLGRLAGGHDTQYF. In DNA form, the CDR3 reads TGCGCCAGCAGCTTGGGCCGACTAGCGGGGGGGCATGATACGCAGTATTTT.

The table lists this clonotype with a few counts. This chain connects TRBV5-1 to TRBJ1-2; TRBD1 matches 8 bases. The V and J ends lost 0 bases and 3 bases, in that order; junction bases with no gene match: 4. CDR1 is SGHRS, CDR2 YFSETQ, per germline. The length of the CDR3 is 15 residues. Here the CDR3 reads CASSLVPGGDYGYTF. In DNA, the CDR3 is TGCGCCAGCAGCTTGGTTCCAGGGGGCGACTATGGCTACACCTTC.

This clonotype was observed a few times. Written as DNA, the CDR3 is TGTGCCAGCAGTTCCCCAACAGCCTCTGGGGCCAACGTCCTGACTTTC. It codes for CASSSPTASGANVLTF. This sequence joins TRBV6-5 and TRBJ2-6; D call uncertain. This CDR3 has 16 amino acids. Deletions cut 4 bases from V and 0 bases from J, with 10 bases between. Looked up from germline, CDR1 is MNHEY and CDR2 is SVGAGI.

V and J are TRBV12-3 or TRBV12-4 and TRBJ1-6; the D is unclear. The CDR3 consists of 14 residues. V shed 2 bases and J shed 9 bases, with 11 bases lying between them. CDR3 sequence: CASSLREAGSPLHF. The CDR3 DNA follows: TGTGCCAGCAGTTTAAGGGAGGCTGGTTCACCCCTCCACTTT.

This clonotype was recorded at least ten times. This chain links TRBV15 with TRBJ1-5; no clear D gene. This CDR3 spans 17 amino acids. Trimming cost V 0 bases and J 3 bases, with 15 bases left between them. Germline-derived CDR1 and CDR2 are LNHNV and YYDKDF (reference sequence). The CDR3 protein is CATSRDQLGSPNQPQHF. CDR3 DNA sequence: TGTGCCACCAGCAGAGATCAGTTAGGGAGCCCCAATCAGCCCCAGCATTTT.

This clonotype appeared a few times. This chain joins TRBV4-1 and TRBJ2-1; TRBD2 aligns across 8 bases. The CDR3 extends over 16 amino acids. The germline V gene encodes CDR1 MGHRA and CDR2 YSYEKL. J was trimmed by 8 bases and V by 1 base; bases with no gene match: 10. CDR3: CASSQARAGGSDEQFF. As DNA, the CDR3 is TGCGCCAGCAGCCAAGCTCGCGCGGGGGGATCGGATGAGCAGTTCTTC.

The CDR3: CASSSRDRLPGEKLFF. The CDR3 DNA reads TGTGCCAGCAGCTCCAGGGATAGACTGCCAGGAGAAAAACTGTTTTTT. V and J are TRBV7-9 and TRBJ1-4; TRBD1 might be the D (5 bases). V lost 4 bases and J 8 bases, leaving 20 bases between the germline ends. CDR1 and CDR2 from the germline V gene are SEHNR and FQNEAQ (reference sequence). The CDR3 has 16 residues. The full variable domain, in which reference TRBV7-9 and TRBJ1-4 provide the parts outside the CDR3, is DTGVSQNPRHKITKRGQNVTFRCDPISEHNRLYWYRQTLGQGPEFLTYFQNEAQLEKSRLLSDRFSAERPKGSFSTLEIQRTEQGDSAMYLCASSSRDRLPGEKLFFGSGTQLSVL.

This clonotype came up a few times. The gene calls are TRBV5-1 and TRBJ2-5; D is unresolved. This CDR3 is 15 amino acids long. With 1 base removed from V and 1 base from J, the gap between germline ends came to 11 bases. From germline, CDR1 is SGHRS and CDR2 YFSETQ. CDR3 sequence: CASSLLRIAQETQYF. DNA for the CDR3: TGCGCCAGCAGCTTGCTGAGGATCGCCCAAGAGACCCAGTACTTC.

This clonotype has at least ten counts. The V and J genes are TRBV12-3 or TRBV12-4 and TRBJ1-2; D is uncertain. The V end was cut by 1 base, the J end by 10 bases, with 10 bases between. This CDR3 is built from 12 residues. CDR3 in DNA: TGTGCCAGCAGTTTAGTCGGCCTTATCTACACCTTC. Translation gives CASSLVGLIYTF.

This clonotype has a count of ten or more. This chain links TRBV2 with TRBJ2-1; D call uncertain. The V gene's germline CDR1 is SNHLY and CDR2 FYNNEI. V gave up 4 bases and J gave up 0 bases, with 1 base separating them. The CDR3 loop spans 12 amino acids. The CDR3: CASSGSYNEQFF. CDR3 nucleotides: TGTGCCAGCAGTGGCTCCTACAATGAGCAGTTCTTC.